Listed below are T cell receptor beta chains from one sample, sequenced in a study of shared T cell receptors in the human thymus. Profiled with immunoSEQ multiplex PCR; TCRdb holds only in-frame clones, not every one. The sample yields approximately 580,000 clones, 75% to 85% seen once. The sample was also reused in another study, on human thymus T cells.

Specimen: thymocytes. The receptors stem from a boy under two years old with a congenital heart defect. The CDR3 runs from the conserved cysteine through the conserved F or W. Each record gives: J gene, CDR3 length, V gene, CDR3 protein.

TRBJ2-1 15 TRBV19 CATSGREGTYNEQFF
TRBJ2-3 13 TRBV27 CASSAGGTDTQYF
TRBJ2-1 14 TRBV6-1 CASREDRETAEQFF
TRBJ2-4 17 TRBV7-2 CASSLAGEREAKNIQYF
TRBJ2-7 18 TRBV14 CASSQAASGRLVADEQYF
TRBJ2-5 15 TRBV27 CASSDDRLAHGTQYF
TRBJ2-5 16 TRBV5-4 CASSVASGRAVETQYF
TRBJ1-1 10 TRBV20-1 CSASGPEAFF
TRBJ1-4 16 TRBV18 CASSPVGQLEAEKLFF
TRBJ2-7 15 TRBV11-2 CASSRGSGSSYEQYF
TRBJ2-2 13 TRBV29-1 CSAAGFAPGELFF
TRBJ2-3 16 TRBV27 CASSTSPDRNTDTQYF
TRBJ2-6 18 TRBV4-1 CASSQDYGLRSGANVLTF
NA 14 TRBV5-1 CASSLVGEGYEQYF
TRBJ1-1 16 TRBV7-9 CASSSHLYRGRTEAFF
TRBJ2-5 14 TRBV10-1 CASSDRGISRTQYF
TRBJ2-7 18 TRBV12-5 CASGSPIAGQRSGYEQYF
TRBJ2-4 21 TRBV4-3 CASSQATVPVHTTLAKNIQYF
TRBJ2-7 14 TRBV27 CASSLSGRAYEQYF
TRBJ2-1 17 TRBV4-3 CASSQEFLGEAPNEQFF
TRBJ1-2 15 TRBV27 CASSDSGTLSSGYTF
TRBJ2-1 13 TRBV29-1 CSVGAGGPDEQFF
TRBJ2-3 13 TRBV28 CASSKASTDTQYF
TRBJ2-7 14 TRBV4-3 CASSQGRDRDEQYF
TRBJ2-7 14 TRBV2 CASSVGTRSYEQYF
TRBJ2-7 15 TRBV7-2 CASSLGGTAAYEQYF
TRBJ2-5 14 TRBV14 CASSPAWSQETQYF
TRBJ1-1 17 TRBV12-5 CASGQNPDRGQKTEAFF
TRBJ2-5 15 TRBV11-3 CASSHNRGLGETQYF
TRBJ2-7 17 TRBV11-2 CASSFGGRRTPSYEQYF
TRBJ1-2 15 TRBV6-1 CASSERWDRVGGYTF
TRBJ2-7 14 TRBV10-2 CASRCRDCTYEQYF
TRBJ2-7 16 TRBV18 CASSSGSGSEMSEQYF
TRBJ2-1 11 TRBV18 CATDAGNEQFF
TRBJ1-3 15 TRBV7-8 CASSGGGYSGNTIYF
TRBJ1-4 13 TRBV14 CASSQEEGEKLFF
TRBJ2-3 15 TRBV5-5 CASSCDHTGTDTQYF
TRBJ2-5 17 TRBV11-2 CASSLNRGRFGQETQYF
TRBJ2-7 15 TRBV7-3 CASSLKPAYSYEQYF
TRBJ2-7 14 TRBV11-1 CASSPGEVSYEQYF
TRBJ1-1 15 TRBV18 CASSPRAGGCAEAFF
TRBJ2-1 14 TRBV19 CATTPIAGDNEQFF
TRBJ2-1 15 TRBV5-4 CASNPMDRAYNEQFF